This T cell receptor (beta chain) was sequenced in a study of OX40 agonist ivuxolimab in advanced cancers. Germline V CDR1 and CDR2: MNHEY, SVGAGI. The CDR3 length is 14 residues. V lost 2 bases and J lost 4, with 11 bases in between. Assay: immunoSEQ multiplex PCR; the TCRdb copy retains only in-frame clones and omits some. The table has under 15,000 clones, just under 75% seen once. This clone has a single count. This clonotype was sampled from an adult with an advanced solid tumor such as melanoma, head and neck, liver or kidney cancer. Sequencing used CD4+ or CD8+ T cells sorted from blood, obtained in a trial of the OX40 agonist ivuxolimab. This chain connects TRBV6-5 to TRBJ1-2; no clear D. This CDR3 reads CASSYLGTSYGYTF. Written as DNA, the CDR3 is TGTGCCAGCAGTTACCTCGGCACTTCCTATGGCTACACCTTC.